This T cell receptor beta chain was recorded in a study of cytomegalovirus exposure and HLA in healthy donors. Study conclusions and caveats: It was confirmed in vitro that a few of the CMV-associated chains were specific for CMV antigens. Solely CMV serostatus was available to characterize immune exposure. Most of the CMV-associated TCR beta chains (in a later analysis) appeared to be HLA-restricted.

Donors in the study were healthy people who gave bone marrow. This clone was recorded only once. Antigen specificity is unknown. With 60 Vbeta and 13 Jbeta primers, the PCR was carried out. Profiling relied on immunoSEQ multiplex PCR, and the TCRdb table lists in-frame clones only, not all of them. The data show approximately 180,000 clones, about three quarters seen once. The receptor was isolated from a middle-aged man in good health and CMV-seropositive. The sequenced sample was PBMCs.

Written as DNA, the CDR3 is TGCGCCAGCAGCTTGGGACTAGCGGTTTACAATGAGCAGTTCTTC. Its translation is CASSLGLAVYNEQFF. The gene calls are TRBV5-1 and TRBJ2-1; 9 nucleotides agree with TRBD2. V dropped 0 bases and J dropped 4; count of bases not matched to a gene: 2. Germline V CDR1 and CDR2: SGHRS, YFSETQ. The CDR3 has 15 residues.